The sequence of this TCR beta chain was determined in a study of Graves' ophthalmopathy and Graves' hyperthyroidism. On the study more broadly: Peripheral blood (taken before any treatment) was collected at initial diagnosis. Study observations and caveats: In blood, most expanded thyroid clonotypes above 0.001 frequency were also detected.

The V gene's germline CDR1 is MNHEY and CDR2 SMNVEV (reference sequence). V was clipped by 5 bases and J by 6 bases, with 14 bases between them. The CDR3 runs 14 residues. To note about this clonotype: Antigen unknown.

Excluded were patients with other autoimmune diseases, uncontrolled infections, pregnancy or lactation. Clinical symptoms, serum thyroxine, TRAb, thyroid ultrasound and orbital computed tomography were relied on for diagnosis. Scientists amplified the TCR beta CDR3 regions from RNA transcripts. HTBI primers were used in a first-round RT-PCR, which preceded a second-round multiplex PCR. TCRdb re-called the multiplex PCR reads with MiXCR, one entry per CDR3 protein. Of 680,000 or so distinct CDR3 sequences in the sample, around a fifth were seen once. The rearrangement joins TRBV27 to TRBJ1-5; possibly TRBD1 for D (5 bases). Sample: peripheral blood. The receptor's source is a woman between 18 and 29 years old with stable Graves' hyperthyroidism. Some clones in this sample may be carry-over from other donors' samples. For the CDR3, the DNA is TGTGCCAGCAGTGGGGGGACGCGAGGTCAGCCCCAGCATTTT. Protein product: CASSGGTRGQPQHF.